This is a list of T cell receptor beta chains from one sample in a study of T cells after yellow fever vaccination. MiXCR, run by TCRdb on the 5' RACE reads, gives a single entry per CDR3 protein. The sample includes 200,000 to 300,000 distinct CDR3 sequences, 6.9% seen only once; the top ten take approximately 0.85%. Sequenced material: CD4+ T cells sorted from PBMCs, taken 15 days after the yellow fever booster vaccination. Source of these receptors: a man younger than 45 who received the YFV17D yellow fever vaccine. The CDR3 runs from the conserved cysteine through the conserved F or W.

CASSPSWGRYQETQYF | TRBV5-1
CASSTRDKLYGYTF | TRBV19
CASGGGGQPQHF | TRBV28
CASSPAVRGLGGIQYF | TRBV5-1
CATWGFQAFF | TRBV6-6
CSAKTTGGYGYTF | TRBV20-1
CSVVTGLQETQYF | TRBV29-1
CASSQGQSMPGANVLTF | TRBV5-1
CASSSPAAGGYQETQYF | TRBV7-9
CASSRGLAGEGSTDTQYF | TRBV12-3/TRBV12-4
CASSFRQDTGELFF | TRBV5-1
CASSYFTGGRRAEAFF | TRBV6-5
CSVERPGLADNEQFF | TRBV29-1
CASSLSRGRTFGGNQPQHF | TRBV12-3/TRBV12-4
CASSHGSQMSIQYF | TRBV14
CAISRDRYTDTQYF | TRBV10-3